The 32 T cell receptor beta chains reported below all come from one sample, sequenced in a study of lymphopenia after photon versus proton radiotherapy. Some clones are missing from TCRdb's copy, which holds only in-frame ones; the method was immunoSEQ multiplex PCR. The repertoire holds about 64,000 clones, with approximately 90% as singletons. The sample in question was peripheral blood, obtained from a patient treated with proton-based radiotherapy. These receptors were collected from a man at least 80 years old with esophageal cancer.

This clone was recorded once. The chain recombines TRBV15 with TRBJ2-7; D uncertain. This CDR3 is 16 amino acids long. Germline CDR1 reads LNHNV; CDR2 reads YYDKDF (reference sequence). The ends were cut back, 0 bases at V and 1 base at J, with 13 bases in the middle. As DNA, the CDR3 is TGTGCCACCAGCAGAGATCTAGGGCGGAGATCCTACGAGCAGTACTTC. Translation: CATSRDLGRRSYEQYF.

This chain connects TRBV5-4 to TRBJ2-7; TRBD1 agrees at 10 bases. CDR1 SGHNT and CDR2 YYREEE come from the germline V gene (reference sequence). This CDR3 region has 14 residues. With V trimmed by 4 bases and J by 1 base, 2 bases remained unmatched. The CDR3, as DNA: TGTGCCAGCAGCCGGGACAGGGGATCCTACGAGCAGTACTTC. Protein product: CASSRDRGSYEQYF.

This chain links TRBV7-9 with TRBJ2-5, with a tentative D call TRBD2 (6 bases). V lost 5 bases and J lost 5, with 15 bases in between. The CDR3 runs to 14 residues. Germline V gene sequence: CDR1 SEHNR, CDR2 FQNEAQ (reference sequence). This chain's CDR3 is CASSPLNSGETQYF. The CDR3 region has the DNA TGTGCCAGCAGCCCCCTAAACAGCGGGGAGACCCAGTACTTC.

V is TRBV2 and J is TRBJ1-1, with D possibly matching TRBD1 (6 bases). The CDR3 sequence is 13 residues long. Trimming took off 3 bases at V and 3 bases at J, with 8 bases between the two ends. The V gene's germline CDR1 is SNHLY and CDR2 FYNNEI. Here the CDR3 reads CASSDNRDTEAFF. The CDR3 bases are TGTGCCAGCAGTGATAACAGGGACACTGAAGCTTTCTTT.

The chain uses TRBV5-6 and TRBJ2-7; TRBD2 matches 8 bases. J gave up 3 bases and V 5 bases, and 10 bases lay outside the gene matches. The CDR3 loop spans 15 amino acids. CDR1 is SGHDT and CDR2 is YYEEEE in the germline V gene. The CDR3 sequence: CASSIPGSGGYEQYF. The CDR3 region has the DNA TGTGCCAGCAGTATCCCAGGAAGCGGGGGCTACGAGCAGTACTTC.

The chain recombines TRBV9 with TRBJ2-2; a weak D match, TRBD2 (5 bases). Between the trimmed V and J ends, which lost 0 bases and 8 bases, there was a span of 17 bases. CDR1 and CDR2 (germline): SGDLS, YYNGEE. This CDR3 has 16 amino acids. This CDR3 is CASSVDASGLQGELFF. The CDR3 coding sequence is TGTGCCAGCAGCGTAGATGCCTCTGGACTCCAAGGGGAGCTGTTTTTT.

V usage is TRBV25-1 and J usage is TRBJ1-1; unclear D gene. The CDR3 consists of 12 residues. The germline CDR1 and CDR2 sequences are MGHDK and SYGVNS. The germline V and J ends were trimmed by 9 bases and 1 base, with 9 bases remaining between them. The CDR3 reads CASGAWNTEAFF. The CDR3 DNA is TGTGCCAGTGGCGCTTGGAACACTGAAGCTTTCTTT.

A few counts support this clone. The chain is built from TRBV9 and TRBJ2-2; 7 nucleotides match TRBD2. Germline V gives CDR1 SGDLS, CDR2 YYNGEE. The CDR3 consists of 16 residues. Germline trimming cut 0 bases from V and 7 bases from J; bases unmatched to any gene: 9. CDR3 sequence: CASSVVGVREGGELFF. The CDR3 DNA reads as TGTGCCAGCAGCGTAGTAGGAGTCAGGGAGGGCGGGGAGCTGTTTTTT.

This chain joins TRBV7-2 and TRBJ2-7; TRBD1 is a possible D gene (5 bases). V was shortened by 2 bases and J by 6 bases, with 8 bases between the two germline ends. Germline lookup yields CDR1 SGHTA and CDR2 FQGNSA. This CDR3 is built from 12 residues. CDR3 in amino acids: CASSLSGFEQYF. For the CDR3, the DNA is TGTGCCAGCAGCTTATCAGGGTTCGAGCAGTACTTC.

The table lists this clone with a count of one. CDR3 protein: CASSRERTGYFRSDEKLFF. The CDR3 DNA reads as TGTGCCAGCAGCCGAGAAAGGACAGGGTATTTCCGATCGGATGAAAAACTGTTTTTT. This chain uses TRBV7-8 with TRBJ1-4; the match to TRBD1 covers 8 bases. The V and J ends lost 5 bases and 6 bases, in that order; junction bases with no gene match: 20. Germline V CDR1 and CDR2: SGHVS, FQNEAQ. The length of the CDR3 is 19 residues.

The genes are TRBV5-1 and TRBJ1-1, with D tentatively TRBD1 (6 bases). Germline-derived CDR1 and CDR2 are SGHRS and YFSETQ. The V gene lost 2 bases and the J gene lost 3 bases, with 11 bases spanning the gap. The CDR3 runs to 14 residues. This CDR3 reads CASSFDPGDTEAFF. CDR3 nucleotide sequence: TGCGCCAGCAGCTTCGATCCAGGGGACACTGAAGCTTTCTTT.

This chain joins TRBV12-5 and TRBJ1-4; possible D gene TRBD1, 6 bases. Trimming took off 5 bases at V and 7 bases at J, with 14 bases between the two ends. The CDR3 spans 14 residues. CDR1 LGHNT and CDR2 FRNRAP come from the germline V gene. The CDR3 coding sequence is TGTGCTAGTGGTCCACAGGGTATAGGTGAAAAACTGTTTTTT. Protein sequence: CASGPQGIGEKLFF.

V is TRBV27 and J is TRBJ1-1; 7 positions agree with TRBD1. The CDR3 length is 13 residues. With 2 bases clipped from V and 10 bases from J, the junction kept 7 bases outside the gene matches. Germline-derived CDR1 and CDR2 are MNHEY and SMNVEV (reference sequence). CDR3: CASSLGRQGRAFF. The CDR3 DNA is TGTGCCAGCAGTTTAGGAAGACAGGGAAGAGCTTTCTTT.

The CDR3 loop is CATLRDRGTKSTDTQYF. The CDR3 coding sequence is TGTGCCACTCTCCGGGACAGGGGCACAAAGAGCACAGATACGCAGTATTTT. The chain links TRBV10-3 to TRBJ2-3; 10 positions match TRBD1. CDR1 is ENHRY and CDR2 is SYGVKD in the germline V gene. The CDR3 sequence is 17 residues long. V dropped 10 bases and J dropped 0; count of bases not matched to a gene: 13.

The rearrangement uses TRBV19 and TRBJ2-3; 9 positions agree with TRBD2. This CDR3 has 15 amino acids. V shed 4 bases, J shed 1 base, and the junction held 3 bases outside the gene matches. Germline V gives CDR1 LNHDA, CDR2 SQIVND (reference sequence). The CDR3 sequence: CASSRQRGGTDTQYF. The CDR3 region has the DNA TGTGCCAGTAGTAGACAGCGGGGGGGCACAGATACGCAGTATTTT.

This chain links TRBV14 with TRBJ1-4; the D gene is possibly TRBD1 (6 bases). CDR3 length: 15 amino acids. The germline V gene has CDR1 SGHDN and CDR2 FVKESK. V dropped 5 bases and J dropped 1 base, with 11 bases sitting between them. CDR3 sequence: CASSKTGITNEKLFF. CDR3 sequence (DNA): TGTGCCAGCAGCAAAACAGGGATAACTAATGAAAAACTGTTTTTT. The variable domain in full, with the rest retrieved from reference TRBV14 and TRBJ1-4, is EAGVTQFPSHSVIEKGQTVTLRCDPISGHDNLYWYRRVMGKEIKFLLHFVKESKQDESGMPNNRFLAERTGGTYSTLKVQPAELEDSGVYFCASSKTGITNEKLFFGSGTQLSVL.

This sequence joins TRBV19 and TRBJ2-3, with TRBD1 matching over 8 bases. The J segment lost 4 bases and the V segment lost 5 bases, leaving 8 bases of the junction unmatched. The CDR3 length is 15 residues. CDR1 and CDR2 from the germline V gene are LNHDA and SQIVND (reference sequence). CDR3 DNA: TGTGCCAGTAGTCGAATCGACAGGGGTGCAGATACGCAGTATTTT. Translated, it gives CASSRIDRGADTQYF.

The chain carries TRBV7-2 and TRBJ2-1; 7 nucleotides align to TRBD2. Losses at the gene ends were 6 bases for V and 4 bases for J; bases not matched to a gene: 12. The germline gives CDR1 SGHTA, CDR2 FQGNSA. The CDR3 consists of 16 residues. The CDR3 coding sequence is TGTGCCAGCAGATACAACGGGCGGGGGTCTTACAATGAGCAGTTCTTC. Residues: CASRYNGRGSYNEQFF.

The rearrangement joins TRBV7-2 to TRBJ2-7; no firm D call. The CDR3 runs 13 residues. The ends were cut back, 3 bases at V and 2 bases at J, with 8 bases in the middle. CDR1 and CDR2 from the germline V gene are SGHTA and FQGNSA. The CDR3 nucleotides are TGTGCCAGCAGCTTGGAGCCGGCCTACGAGCAGTACTTC. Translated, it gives CASSLEPAYEQYF.

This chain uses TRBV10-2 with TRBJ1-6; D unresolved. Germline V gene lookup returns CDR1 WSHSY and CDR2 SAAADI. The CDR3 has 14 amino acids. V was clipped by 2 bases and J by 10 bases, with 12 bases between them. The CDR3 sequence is CASSEAAAGSPLHF. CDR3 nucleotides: TGCGCCAGCAGTGAGGCTGCCGCCGGATCACCCCTCCACTTT.

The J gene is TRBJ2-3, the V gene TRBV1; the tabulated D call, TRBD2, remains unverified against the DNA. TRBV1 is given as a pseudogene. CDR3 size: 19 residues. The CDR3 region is CTSSHAGTSGVVRTDTQYF. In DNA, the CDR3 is TGCACCAGCAGCCACGCCGGGACTAGCGGGGTAGTCCGCACAGATACGCAGTATTTT.

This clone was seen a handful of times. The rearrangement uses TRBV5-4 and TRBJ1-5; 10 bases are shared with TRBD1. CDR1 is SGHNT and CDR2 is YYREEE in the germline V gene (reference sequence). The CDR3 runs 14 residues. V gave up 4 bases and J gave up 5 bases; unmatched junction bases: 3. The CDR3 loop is CASSADRGDQPQHF. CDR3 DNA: TGTGCCAGCAGCGCGGACAGGGGGGATCAGCCCCAGCATTTT.

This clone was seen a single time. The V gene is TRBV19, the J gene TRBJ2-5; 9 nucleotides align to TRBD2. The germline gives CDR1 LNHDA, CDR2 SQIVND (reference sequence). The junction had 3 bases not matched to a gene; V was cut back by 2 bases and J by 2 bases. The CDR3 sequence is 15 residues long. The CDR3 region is CASSILAGSQETQYF. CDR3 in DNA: TGTGCCAGTAGTATACTAGCGGGGAGTCAAGAGACCCAGTACTTC.

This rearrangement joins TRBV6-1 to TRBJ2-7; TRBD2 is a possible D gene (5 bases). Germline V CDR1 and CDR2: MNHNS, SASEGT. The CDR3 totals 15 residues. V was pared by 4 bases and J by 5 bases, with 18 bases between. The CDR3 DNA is TGTGCCAGCAGTGGTGCAGGACGAGGGTTGGACGAGCAGTACTTC. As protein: CASSGAGRGLDEQYF.

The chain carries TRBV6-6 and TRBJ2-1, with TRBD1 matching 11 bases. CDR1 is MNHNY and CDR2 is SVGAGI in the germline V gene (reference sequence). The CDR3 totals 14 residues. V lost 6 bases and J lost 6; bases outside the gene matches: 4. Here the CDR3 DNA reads TGTGCCAGCAGGCGGACAGGGGGCGGCAATGAGCAGTTCTTC. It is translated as CASRRTGGGNEQFF.

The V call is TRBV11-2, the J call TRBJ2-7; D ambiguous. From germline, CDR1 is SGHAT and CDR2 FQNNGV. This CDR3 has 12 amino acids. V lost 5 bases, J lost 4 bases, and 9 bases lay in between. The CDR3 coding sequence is TGTGCCAGCAGCGATCTTTTTTACGAGCAGTACTTC. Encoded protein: CASSDLFYEQYF.

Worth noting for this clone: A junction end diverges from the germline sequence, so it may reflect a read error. Here the CDR3 reads CASSDTMTSGGIMPNF. The CDR3 DNA is TGTGCCAGCAGCGACACCATGACTAGCGGGGGCATTATGCCGAACTTC. The rearrangement links TRBV2 to TRBJ2-5, with TRBD2 matching 12 bases. The CDR3 covers 16 residues. The V gene's germline CDR1 is SNHLY and CDR2 FYNNEI.

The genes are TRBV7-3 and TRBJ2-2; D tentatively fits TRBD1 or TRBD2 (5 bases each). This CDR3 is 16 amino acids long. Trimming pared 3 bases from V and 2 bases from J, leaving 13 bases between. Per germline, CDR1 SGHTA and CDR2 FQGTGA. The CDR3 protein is CASSFSGGTNTGELFF. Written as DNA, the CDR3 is TGTGCCAGCAGCTTTAGTGGGGGAACAAACACCGGGGAGCTGTTTTTT.

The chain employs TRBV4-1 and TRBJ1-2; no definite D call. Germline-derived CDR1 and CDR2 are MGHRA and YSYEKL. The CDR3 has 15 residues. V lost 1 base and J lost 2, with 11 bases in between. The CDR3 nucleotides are TGCGCCAGCAGCCAAGTGGGCAGGAGAAACTATGGCTACACCTTC. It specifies CASSQVGRRNYGYTF.

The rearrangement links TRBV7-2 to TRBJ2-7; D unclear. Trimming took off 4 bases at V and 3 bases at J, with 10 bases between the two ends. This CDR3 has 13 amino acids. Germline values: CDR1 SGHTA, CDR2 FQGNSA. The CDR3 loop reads CASSSGPYYEQYF. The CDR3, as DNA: TGTGCCAGCAGCTCCGGACCCTACTACGAGCAGTACTTC.

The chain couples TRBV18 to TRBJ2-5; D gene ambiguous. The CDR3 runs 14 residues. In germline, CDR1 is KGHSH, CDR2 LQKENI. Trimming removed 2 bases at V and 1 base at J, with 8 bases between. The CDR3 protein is CASSPIGSQETQYF. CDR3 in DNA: TGTGCCAGCTCACCAATTGGGTCCCAAGAGACCCAGTACTTC. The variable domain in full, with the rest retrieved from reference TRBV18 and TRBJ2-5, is NAGVMQNPRHLVRRRGQEARLRCSPMKGHSHVYWYRQLPEEGLKFMVYLQKENIIDESGMPKERFSAEFPKEGPSILRIQQVVRGDSAAYFCASSPIGSQETQYFGPGTRLLVL.

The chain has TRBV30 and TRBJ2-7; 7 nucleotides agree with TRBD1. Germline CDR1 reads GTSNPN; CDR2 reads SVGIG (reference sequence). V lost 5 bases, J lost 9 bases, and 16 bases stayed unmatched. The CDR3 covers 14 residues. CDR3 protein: CAWSDRPPPYVQYF. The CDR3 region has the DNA TGTGCCTGGTCGGACAGGCCTCCACCCTATGTGCAGTACTTC.